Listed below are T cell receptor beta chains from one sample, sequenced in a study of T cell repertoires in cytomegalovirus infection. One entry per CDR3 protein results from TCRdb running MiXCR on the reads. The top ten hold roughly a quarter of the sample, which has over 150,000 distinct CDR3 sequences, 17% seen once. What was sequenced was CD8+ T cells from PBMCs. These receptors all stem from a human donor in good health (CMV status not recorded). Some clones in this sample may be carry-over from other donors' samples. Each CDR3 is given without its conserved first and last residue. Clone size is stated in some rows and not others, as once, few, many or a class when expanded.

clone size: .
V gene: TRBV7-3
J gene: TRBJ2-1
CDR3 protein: ASSRGNLYNEQF

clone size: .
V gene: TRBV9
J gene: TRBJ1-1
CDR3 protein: ASSVGGSHTEAF

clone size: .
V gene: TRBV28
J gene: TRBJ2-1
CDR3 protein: ASSPTGNEQF

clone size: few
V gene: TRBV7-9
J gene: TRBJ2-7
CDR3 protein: ASSSPPGRASYEQY

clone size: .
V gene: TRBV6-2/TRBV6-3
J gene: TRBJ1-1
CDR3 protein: ASSYSMGQEALEAF

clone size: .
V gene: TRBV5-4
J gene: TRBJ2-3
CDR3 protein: ASTSSGGATDTQY

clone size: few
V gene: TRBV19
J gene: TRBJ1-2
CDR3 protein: ATSTVDGRGYT

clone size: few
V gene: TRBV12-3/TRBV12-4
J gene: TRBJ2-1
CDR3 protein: ASSLPQPFGSSYNEQF

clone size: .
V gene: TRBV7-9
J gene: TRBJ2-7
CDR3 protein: ASSLGGMGY

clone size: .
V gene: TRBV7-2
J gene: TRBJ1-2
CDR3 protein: ASSLNRGQGYT

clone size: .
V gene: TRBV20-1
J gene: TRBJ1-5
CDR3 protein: SARDRGQGVFSNQPQH

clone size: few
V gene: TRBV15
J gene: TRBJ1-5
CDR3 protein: ATSREGGNQPQH

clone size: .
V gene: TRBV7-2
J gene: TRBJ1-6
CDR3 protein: ASSFGFRENSPLH

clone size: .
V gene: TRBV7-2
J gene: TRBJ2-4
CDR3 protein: ASSLLAGTRNIQY